This paragraph covers one T cell receptor beta chain sequence. Its antigen is undetermined. The sample originates from a study of CD8+ T cells in alopecia areata. Study findings and constraints: Scalp lesions, especially in alopecia totalis/universalis, had higher clonality than normal scalp. Scalp sequencing also captures normal skin's resident alphabeta T cells. TCR sharing was clearer in mice than between patients, perhaps partly owing to patient HLA diversity.

The germline V gene has CDR1 MGHRA and CDR2 YSYEKL. The CDR3 has 17 residues. V was pared by 0 bases and J by 3 bases, with 14 bases between. Sequencing used cDNA as its template, made by extracting RNA and reverse transcribing it. The data were produced by immunoSEQ multiplex PCR, yet TCRdb's version contains in-frame clones alone and is incomplete. In the table there are about 3,600 clones, approximately 74% of which are singletons. Input material: skin. The receptor was derived from a human donor in good health. The chain joins TRBV4-1 to TRBJ1-4, with no clear D. This chain's CDR3 is CASSQDRRGTPNEKLFF. The CDR3 nucleotides read TGCGCCAGCAGCCAAGATCGACGGGGAACCCCTAATGAAAAACTGTTTTTT.